This entry lists 32 T cell receptor beta chains sequenced from one sample in a study of cytomegalovirus exposure and HLA in healthy donors. The primer mix had 60 Vbeta and 13 Jbeta primers. Assay used: immunoSEQ multiplex PCR; TCRdb lists only in-frame clones, some missing. Among approximately 91,000 clones, approximately 77% were seen once, and the ten largest hold under 13%. The sample consisted of PBMCs. These receptor sequences come from a human donor in good health.

The chain joins TRBV14 to TRBJ2-7, with D possibly matching TRBD1 (6 bases). This CDR3 contains 16 residues. Trimming pared 3 bases from V and 3 bases from J, leaving 18 bases between. Germline V gene sequence: CDR1 SGHDN, CDR2 FVKESK. The CDR3 protein is CASSHPPGQRNYEQYF. The CDR3 region has the DNA TGTGCCAGCAGCCACCCACCGGGACAACGAAACTACGAGCAGTACTTC.

This chain links TRBV7-8 with TRBJ2-1; TRBD2 matches at 8 bases. J was trimmed by 9 bases and V by 5 bases; bases with no gene match: 6. This CDR3 region has 13 residues. Germline V gene data show CDR1 as SGHVS and CDR2 as FQNEAQ. This CDR3 reads CASSERERGEQFF. The CDR3 DNA follows: TGTGCCAGCAGCGAGCGGGAGAGGGGTGAGCAGTTCTTC.

The chain has TRBV9 and TRBJ2-5; 9 bases fit TRBD2. The CDR3 extends over 16 amino acids. The ends lost 3 bases at V and 5 bases at J; junction bases unmatched: 11. Germline CDR1 SGDLS, CDR2 YYNGEE. Here the CDR3 reads CASSEGAGGPGETQYF. CDR3 nucleotide sequence: TGTGCCAGCAGCGAAGGGGCGGGAGGGCCAGGGGAGACCCAGTACTTC.

V gene TRBV30 combines with J gene TRBJ1-5; D is uncertain. Per germline, CDR1 GTSNPN and CDR2 SVGIG (reference sequence). CDR3 length: 20 amino acids. The germline V and J ends were trimmed by 1 base and 0 bases, with 25 bases remaining between them. CDR3 loop: CAWSANTPGPRRISNQPQHF. The CDR3 region has the DNA TGTGCCTGGAGTGCGAATACCCCGGGCCCCAGGAGGATTAGCAATCAGCCCCAGCATTTT. Based on the CDR3 plus reference TRBV30 and TRBJ1-5, the full variable domain is SQTIHQWPATLVQPVGSPLSLECTVEGTSNPNLYWYRQAAGRGLQLLFYSVGIGQISSEVPQNLSASRPQDRQFILSSKKLLLSDSGFYLCAWSANTPGPRRISNQPQHFGDGTRLSIL.

The chain couples TRBV7-2 to TRBJ2-3; D might be TRBD2 (6 bases). Trimming left V 6 bases short and J 1 base short, with 14 bases between. This CDR3 comprises 15 residues. CDR1 and CDR2 (germline): SGHTA, FQGNSA. CDR3 protein: CASRAGGARTDTQYF. CDR3 in DNA: TGTGCCAGCAGGGCTGGAGGGGCCCGCACAGATACGCAGTATTTT.

The V and J genes are TRBV7-3 and TRBJ1-2; D might be TRBD1 (6 bases). V was trimmed by 4 bases and J by 0 bases, leaving 12 bases between them. The CDR3 has 15 residues. Germline-derived CDR1 and CDR2 are SGHTA and FQGTGA. CDR3 bases: TGTGCCAGCAGCTCCCGGACAGCTTCTAACTATGGCTACACCTTC. It specifies CASSSRTASNYGYTF.

The CDR3 DNA sequence: TGTGCCAGCAGGGCCTTTGACAGGGAGAATGGCTACACCTTC. It encodes CASRAFDRENGYTF. V and J are TRBV6-5 and TRBJ1-2, with 7 bases aligning to TRBD1. The CDR3 sequence is 14 residues long. Losses at the gene ends were 6 bases for V and 6 bases for J; bases not matched to a gene: 10. The germline gives CDR1 MNHEY, CDR2 SVGAGI.

V gene TRBV15 combines with J gene TRBJ1-1, with D maybe TRBD1 (5 bases). The CDR3 length is 15 residues. The V end was cut by 2 bases, the J end by 1 base, with 11 bases between. Germline CDR1 and CDR2: LNHNV and YYDKDF (reference sequence). The CDR3 spells CATSRPGPGNTEAFF. DNA of the CDR3: TGTGCCACCAGCAGACCAGGGCCGGGGAACACTGAAGCTTTCTTT.

The chain links TRBV15 to TRBJ2-3; no clear D gene. The CDR3 consists of 17 residues. Per the germline V gene, CDR1 is LNHNV and CDR2 is YYDKDF (reference sequence). The V and J ends lost 0 bases and 2 bases respectively, with 15 bases between them. The CDR3 DNA is TGTGCCACCAGCAGAGATAAAGGCAGGCGAGACACAGATACGCAGTATTTT. This gives the protein CATSRDKGRRDTDTQYF.

This chain links TRBV29-1 with TRBJ2-3, with TRBD2 matching over 11 bases. The CDR3 runs 16 residues. Germline V lookup: CDR1 SQVTM, CDR2 ANQGSEA. Germline trimming cut 0 bases from V and 4 bases from J; bases unmatched to any gene: 6. Here the CDR3 reads CSVEDQSSGRADTQYF. In DNA form, the CDR3 reads TGCAGCGTTGAAGATCAGAGTAGCGGGAGGGCAGATACGCAGTATTTT.

V is TRBV7-8 and J is TRBJ2-7; D is possibly TRBD2 (5 bases). This CDR3 has 14 residues. The germline CDR1 and CDR2 sequences are SGHVS and FQNEAQ. V was pared by 3 bases and J by 0 bases, with 9 bases between. The CDR3: CASSFRRNSYEQYF. CDR3 in DNA: TGTGCCAGCAGCTTCCGGAGGAACTCCTACGAGCAGTACTTC.

The rearrangement links TRBV5-1 to TRBJ1-6; 8 nucleotides align to TRBD1. V was clipped by 5 bases and J by 5 bases; unmatched bases: 9. This CDR3 is 16 amino acids long. CDR1 is SGHRS, CDR2 YFSETQ, per germline. The CDR3 bases are TGCGCCAGCAGAAGGATAAAGGGACAGGATAATTCACCCCTCCACTTT. Translated: CASRRIKGQDNSPLHF.

The genes are TRBV5-5 and TRBJ2-7, with 7 bases fitting TRBD1. V was pared by 4 bases and J by 0 bases, with 4 bases of the junction left unmatched. The V gene's germline CDR1 is SGHKS and CDR2 YYEKEE (reference sequence). The CDR3 covers 14 residues. The CDR3 loop reads CASSEGQSSYEQYF. CDR3 DNA sequence: TGTGCCAGCAGCGAGGGACAGTCCTCCTACGAGCAGTACTTC.

The chain couples TRBV18 to TRBJ1-5, with a weak D call TRBD1 (5 bases). The CDR3 covers 14 residues. V gave up 5 bases and J gave up 4 bases, with 12 bases separating them. CDR1 KGHSH and CDR2 LQKENI come from the germline V gene. The CDR3 DNA reads TGTGCCAGCTCATCCTCGCAGGGTAATCAGCCCCAGCATTTT. Encoded protein: CASSSSQGNQPQHF.

The chain is built from TRBV15 and TRBJ1-6; 9 bases are a match to TRBD1. There are 15 residues in the CDR3. The germline V gene has CDR1 LNHNV and CDR2 YYDKDF (reference sequence). V shed 5 bases, J shed 9 bases, and the junction held 8 bases outside the gene matches. This CDR3 is CATSGPRTGVSPLHF. The CDR3 DNA reads as TGTGCCACCAGCGGCCCCCGGACAGGGGTTTCACCCCTCCACTTT.

V is TRBV14 and J is TRBJ2-5; maybe TRBD2 (6 bases). The J call is doubtful: the DNA matches TRBJ2-7 better. The CDR3 runs 12 residues. CDR1 is SGHDN, CDR2 FVKESK, per germline. CDR3 sequence: CASSLGGYEQYF. In DNA form, the CDR3 reads TGTGCCAGCAGCCTGGGGGGTTACGAGCAGTACTTC.

This clone showed up just once. Other DNA sequences of this sample code for an identical CDR3. The chain combines TRBV25-1 with TRBJ2-1; D unresolved. CDR1 and CDR2 from the germline V gene are MGHDK and SYGVNS. Deletions cut 1 base from V and 8 bases from J, with 12 bases between. The CDR3 is made up of 14 amino acids. CDR3 loop: CASSELDASDEQFF. CDR3 nucleotides: TGTGCCAGCAGTGAATTAGACGCCAGCGATGAGCAGTTCTTC.

J is TRBJ1-4 and V is TRBV4-3; no reliable D call. The CDR3 spans 16 residues. Trimming removed 0 bases from V and 6 bases from J, with 14 bases in between. Germline loops: CDR1 LGHNA, CDR2 YSLEER. CDR3 in DNA: TGCGCCAGCAGCCAAGATCGAAGGACTTGGGATGAAAAACTGTTTTTT. Its translation is CASSQDRRTWDEKLFF.

This rearrangement joins TRBV7-9 to TRBJ2-1; D remains unclear. The CDR3 is 14 amino acids. The ends were cut back, 3 bases at V and 7 bases at J, with 13 bases in the middle. Germline V gene lookup returns CDR1 SEHNR and CDR2 FQNEAQ (reference sequence). The CDR3 loop is CASSFPETQNEQFF. The CDR3 DNA reads as TGTGCCAGCAGCTTTCCAGAAACACAAAATGAGCAGTTCTTC.

The chain is built from TRBV30 and TRBJ2-5; D remains unclear. V gave up 0 bases and J gave up 4 bases, with 6 bases separating them. The length of the CDR3 is 12 residues. Germline V gene lookup returns CDR1 GTSNPN and CDR2 SVGIG (reference sequence). CDR3 region: CAWSVTGETQYF. CDR3 sequence (DNA): TGTGCCTGGAGTGTAACCGGAGAGACCCAGTACTTC.

The chain joins TRBV28 to TRBJ2-6; 11 nucleotides line up with TRBD2. Losses at the gene ends were 0 bases for V and 2 bases for J; bases not matched to a gene: 6. CDR1 MDHEN and CDR2 SYDVKM come from the germline V gene. This CDR3 is built from 19 residues. This CDR3 reads CASSLWFVSGRAGANVLTF. The CDR3 nucleotides read TGTGCCAGCAGTTTATGGTTTGTTAGCGGGAGGGCTGGGGCCAACGTCCTGACTTTC.

This clone is a singleton in its sample. V is TRBV28 and J is TRBJ1-4, with TRBD1 matching over 7 bases. This CDR3 region has 13 residues. From germline, CDR1 is MDHEN and CDR2 SYDVKM. The trim removed 8 bases at V and 7 bases at J, leaving 7 bases unmatched. The CDR3 loop reads CASGGQYFEKLFF. For the CDR3, the DNA is TGTGCCAGCGGGGGACAGTACTTTGAAAAACTGTTTTTT.

The rearrangement uses TRBV6-6 and TRBJ1-1, with D possibly TRBD1 on 5 matching bases. Germline V gene lookup returns CDR1 MNHNY and CDR2 SVGAGI (reference sequence). V lost 6 bases and J lost 0, with 11 bases in between. The CDR3 has 14 amino acids. For the CDR3, the DNA is TGTGCCAGCAGGAGTGGAGGGGTGAACACTGAAGCTTTCTTT. Protein sequence: CASRSGGVNTEAFF.

This chain connects TRBV13 to TRBJ1-4; 7 bases are a match to TRBD1. CDR3 length: 14 amino acids. Germline V CDR1 and CDR2: PRHDT, FYEKMQ (reference sequence). V shed 5 bases, J shed 0 bases, and the junction held 0 bases outside the gene matches. CDR3 in amino acids: CASSGQATNEKLFF. CDR3 sequence (DNA): TGTGCCAGCAGCGGACAGGCAACTAATGAAAAACTGTTTTTT. Together with reference TRBV13 and TRBJ1-4, the CDR3 gives the full variable domain: AAGVIQSPRHLIKEKRETATLKCYPIPRHDTVYWYQQGPGQDPQFLISFYEKMQSDKGSIPDRFSAQQFSDYHSELNMSSLELGDSALYFCASSGQATNEKLFFGSGTQLSVL.

This rearrangement joins TRBV30 to TRBJ1-1; no clear D gene. CDR1 and CDR2 (germline): GTSNPN, SVGIG (reference sequence). Trimming pared 0 bases from V and 4 bases from J, leaving 9 bases between. This CDR3 has 13 residues. The chain's CDR3 is CAWSVRGATEAFF. In nucleotides, the CDR3 is TGTGCCTGGAGTGTTAGAGGTGCCACTGAAGCTTTCTTT.

V and J are TRBV7-2 and TRBJ2-1; 12 positions agree with TRBD2. Per germline, CDR1 SGHTA and CDR2 FQGNSA. The CDR3 spans 18 residues. Trimming cost V 4 bases and J 8 bases; bases outside gene matches: 15. CDR3 coding DNA: TGTGCCAGCAGCTCTCCCCCTAGCGGGGGGGCAGTGTGGTATGAGCAGTTCTTC. It encodes CASSSPPSGGAVWYEQFF.

The genes are TRBV11-2 and TRBJ1-1, with D perhaps matching TRBD1 (6 bases). The germline CDR1 and CDR2 sequences are SGHAT and FQNNGV. The length of the CDR3 is 14 residues. With 6 bases removed from V and 1 base from J, the gap between germline ends came to 12 bases. The DNA for the CDR3 is TGTGCCAGCAGGTCAATCAGGGGGAACACTGAAGCTTTCTTT. Protein product: CASRSIRGNTEAFF.

The DNA of the CDR3 is TGTGCCTCCGGGGAGGACTACACAGATACGCAGTATTTT. This sequence encodes CASGEDYTDTQYF. The chain has TRBV10-3 and TRBJ2-3; the D gene is possibly TRBD2 (6 bases). The germline V gene has CDR1 ENHRY and CDR2 SYGVKD. V shed 11 bases and J shed 2 bases, with 14 bases lying between them. The CDR3 length is 13 residues.

This chain uses TRBV14 with TRBJ1-4; D remains unclear. From germline, CDR1 is SGHDN and CDR2 FVKESK. V dropped 1 base and J dropped 3 bases, with 6 bases sitting between them. This CDR3 is built from 14 residues. CDR3 bases: TGTGCCAGCAGCCAAGTGAGATCTAATGAAAAACTGTTTTTT. Encoded protein: CASSQVRSNEKLFF.

The gene calls are TRBV5-4 and TRBJ1-2, with a weak D call TRBD1 (5 bases). Germline CDR1 and CDR2: SGHNT and YYREEE (reference sequence). V was cut by 4 bases and J by 2 bases, with 15 bases left in between. This CDR3 has 15 amino acids. In nucleotides, the CDR3 is TGTGCCAGCAGCCACGAATCAGGGCCCAACTATGGCTACACCTTC. This encodes CASSHESGPNYGYTF.

The chain links TRBV7-9 to TRBJ2-5, with TRBD1 matching over 9 bases. The CDR3 sequence is 13 residues long. Looked up from germline, CDR1 is SEHNR and CDR2 is FQNEAQ (reference sequence). V gave up 8 bases and J gave up 3 bases; unmatched junction bases: 4. CDR3 nucleotides: TGTGCCAGCCGGCGGACAGGGGAAGAGACCCAGTACTTC. Its translation: CASRRTGEETQYF. Variable domain in full (rest from reference TRBV7-9 and TRBJ2-5): DTGVSQNPRHKITKRGQNVTFRCDPISEHNRLYWYRQTLGQGPEFLTYFQNEAQLEKSRLLSDRFSAERPKGSFSTLEIQRTEQGDSAMYLCASRRTGEETQYFGPGTRLLVL.

The V gene is TRBV6-6, the J gene TRBJ2-5, with D possibly being TRBD1 (6 bases). Germline CDR1 MNHNY, CDR2 SVGAGI (reference sequence). V shed 4 bases and J shed 5 bases, with 11 bases lying between them. The CDR3 is 13 amino acids. The CDR3: CASSSRGWETQYF. CDR3 nucleotides: TGTGCCAGCAGTTCCAGGGGATGGGAGACCCAGTACTTC.